This TCR beta chain was identified during a study of T-cell reconstitution after alpha-beta-depleted transplantation in children. Unique molecular identifiers were incorporated during preparation of the TCRbeta library. Using its own MiXCR run on the PCR reads, TCRdb lists one record per CDR3 protein. The table has 350,000 to 400,000 distinct CDR3 sequences, 13% seen once. The germline V gene encodes CDR1 KGHSH and CDR2 LQKENI. CDR3 length: 15 amino acids. Trimming removed 6 bases from V and 3 bases from J, with 17 bases in between. The sample in question was PBMCs, obtained from the stem cell graft. The TCR originated in a human donor who donated a stem cell graft to a child with Fanconi anemia. The genes are TRBV18 and TRBJ1-2; tentative D call: TRBD1 (5 bases). The CDR3 is CASSAGMGQYYGYTF. CDR3 in DNA: TGTGCCAGCTCGGCAGGGATGGGGCAGTACTATGGCTACACCTTC.